One T cell receptor (beta chain) is described in this entry. The target antigen is unknown. This sample was included in a study of cytomegalovirus exposure and HLA in healthy donors. Study-wide findings and caveats: Several of the most significant clusters were apparently associated with common viral pathogens in a later analysis. For presence/absence analyses, sequencing depth was assumed to be roughly uniform across donors.

With 7 bases removed from V and 9 bases from J, the gap between germline ends came to 10 bases. The CDR3 has 11 residues. CDR1 is MDHEN, CDR2 SYDVKM, per germline. This PCR relied on a set of 60 Vbeta primers and 13 Jbeta primers. In the original processing: Unique TCR beta chains numbered about 79 million in a later analysis, with roughly 9.9 million shared. Profiling relied on immunoSEQ multiplex PCR, and the TCRdb table lists in-frame clones only, not all of them. From that table come the V and J calls and clone size; the DNA was used to work out D and trimming. Counted here are about 130,000 clones, 60% to 80% occurring once; the ten biggest clones make up approximately 3.5%.

The chain employs TRBV28 and TRBJ1-5; D is perhaps TRBD1 (5 bases). This clonotype was sampled from a man under 40 in good health and CMV-seronegative. What was sequenced was PBMCs. As DNA, the CDR3 is TGTGCCAGCACCCGGGGGGGGCCCCAGCATTTT. As protein: CASTRGGPQHF.